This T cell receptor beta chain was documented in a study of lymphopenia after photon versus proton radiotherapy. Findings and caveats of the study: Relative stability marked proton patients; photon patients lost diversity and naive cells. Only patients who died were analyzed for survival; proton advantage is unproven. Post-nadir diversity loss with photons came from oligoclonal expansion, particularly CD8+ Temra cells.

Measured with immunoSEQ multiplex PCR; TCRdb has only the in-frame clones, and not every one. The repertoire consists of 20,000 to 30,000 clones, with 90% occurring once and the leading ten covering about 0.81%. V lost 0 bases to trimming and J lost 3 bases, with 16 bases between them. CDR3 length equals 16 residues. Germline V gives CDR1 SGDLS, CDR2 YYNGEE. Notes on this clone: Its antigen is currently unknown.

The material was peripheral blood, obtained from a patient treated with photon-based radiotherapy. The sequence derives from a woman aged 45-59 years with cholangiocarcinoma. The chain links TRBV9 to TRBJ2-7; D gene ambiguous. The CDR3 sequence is CASSVEFQTSVYEQYF. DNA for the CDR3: TGTGCCAGCAGCGTAGAGTTCCAGACCTCGGTCTACGAGCAGTACTTC.